This is a list of T cell receptor beta chains from one sample in a study of human T cells and chemical hapten exposure. From the RACE reads, TCRdb called clonotypes with MiXCR, one entry per CDR3 protein. The sample has roughly 200,000 distinct CDR3 sequences; about a fifth are singletons. Specimen: whole blood, collected in connection with sensitization to the hapten diphenylcyclopropenone (DPC). These receptors were taken from a woman aged 45-65 years with alopecia areata. Some clones in this sample may be carry-over from other donors' samples. CDR3s include the opening cysteine and the closing phenylalanine or tryptophan. Clone size is stated in some rows and not others, as once, few, many or a class when expanded.

>TRBV5-1|few
CASSLIGAEAYNEQFF
>TRBV12-3/TRBV12-4|many
CASSLIGRSGNTIYF
>TRBV20-1|-
CSASRGDQPQHF
>TRBV5-1|-
CASSLANTQGYEQYF
>TRBV27|few
CASRSGDSYNEQFF
>TRBV12-3/TRBV12-4|few
CASSPTVYRYNEQFF
>TRBV20-1|few
CSAQDTNYGYTF
>TRBV11-1|once
CASTVRQGGATQYF
>TRBV7-6|few
CASSLVDSTNEQYF
>TRBV5-1|few
CASSGSGSSYNEQFF
>TRBV2|-
CASSEAKYWDF
>TRBV11-2|-
CASSDFYEQYF
>TRBV5-1|-
CASSLTPGGYTEAFF
>TRBV6-5|few
CASRREGRPGELFF
>TRBV2|-
CASSEQSGAGTEAFF
>TRBV20-1|once
CSASQAGGLRQYF
>TRBV9|few
CASSVVPGQGETQYF